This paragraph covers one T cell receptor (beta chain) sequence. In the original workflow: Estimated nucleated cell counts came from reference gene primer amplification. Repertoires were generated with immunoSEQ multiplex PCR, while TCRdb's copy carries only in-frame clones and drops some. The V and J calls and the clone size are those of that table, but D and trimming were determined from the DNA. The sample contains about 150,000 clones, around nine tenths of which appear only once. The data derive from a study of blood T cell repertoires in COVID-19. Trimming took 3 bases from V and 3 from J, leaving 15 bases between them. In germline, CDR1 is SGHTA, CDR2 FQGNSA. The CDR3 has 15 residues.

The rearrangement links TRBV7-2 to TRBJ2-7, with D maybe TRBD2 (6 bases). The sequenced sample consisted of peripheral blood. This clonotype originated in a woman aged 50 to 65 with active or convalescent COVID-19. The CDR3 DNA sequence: TGTGCCAGCAGCTTCTGGTGGGGGGTTGGCTACGAGCAGTACTTC. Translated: CASSFWWGVGYEQYF.